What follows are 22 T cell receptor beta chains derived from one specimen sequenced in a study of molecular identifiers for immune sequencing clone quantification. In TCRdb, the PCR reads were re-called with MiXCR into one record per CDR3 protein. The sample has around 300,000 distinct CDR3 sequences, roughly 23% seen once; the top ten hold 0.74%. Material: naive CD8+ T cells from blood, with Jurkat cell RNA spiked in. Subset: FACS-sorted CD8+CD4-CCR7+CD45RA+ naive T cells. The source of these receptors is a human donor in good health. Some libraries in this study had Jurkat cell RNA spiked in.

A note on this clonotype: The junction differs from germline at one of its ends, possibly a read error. Here the CDR3 reads CASSPFRQSTNQKLFF. DNA of the CDR3: TGTGCCAGCAGCCCTTTCAGGCAGTCAACTAATCAAAAACTGTTTTTT. V gene TRBV12-3 or TRBV12-4 combines with J gene TRBJ1-4; D gene uncertain. The length of the CDR3 is 16 residues.

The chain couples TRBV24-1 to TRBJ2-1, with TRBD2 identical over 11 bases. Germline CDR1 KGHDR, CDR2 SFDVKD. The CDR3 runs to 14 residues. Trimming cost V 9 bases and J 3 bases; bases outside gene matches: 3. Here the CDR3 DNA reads TGTGCCACCTCTAGCGGGGGGAACTACAATGAGCAGTTCTTC. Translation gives CATSSGGNYNEQFF.

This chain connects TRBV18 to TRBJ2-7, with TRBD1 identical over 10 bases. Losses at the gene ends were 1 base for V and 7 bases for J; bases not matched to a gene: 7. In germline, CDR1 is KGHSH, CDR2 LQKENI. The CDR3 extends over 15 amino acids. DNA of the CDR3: TGTGCCAGCTCACCACGGGACAGGGGCTCTTTTGAGCAGTACTTC. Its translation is CASSPRDRGSFEQYF.

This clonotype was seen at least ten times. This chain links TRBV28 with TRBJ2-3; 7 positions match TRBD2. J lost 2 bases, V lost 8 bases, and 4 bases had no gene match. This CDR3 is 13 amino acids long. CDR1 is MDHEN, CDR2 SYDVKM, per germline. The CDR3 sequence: CASGSGATDTQYF. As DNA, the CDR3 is TGTGCCAGCGGCAGCGGGGCCACAGATACGCAGTATTTT. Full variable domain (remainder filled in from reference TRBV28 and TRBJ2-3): DVKVTQSSRYLVKRTGEKVFLECVQDMDHENMFWYRQDPGLGLRLIYFSYDVKMKEKGDIPEGYSVSREKKERFSLILESASTNQTSMYLCASGSGATDTQYFGPGTRLTVL.

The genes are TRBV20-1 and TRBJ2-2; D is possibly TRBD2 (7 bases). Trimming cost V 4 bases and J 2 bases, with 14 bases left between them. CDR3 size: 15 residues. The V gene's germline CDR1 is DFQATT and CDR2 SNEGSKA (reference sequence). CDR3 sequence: CSAIERGGNTGELFF. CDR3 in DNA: TGCAGTGCTATTGAAAGGGGGGGAAACACCGGGGAGCTGTTTTTT.

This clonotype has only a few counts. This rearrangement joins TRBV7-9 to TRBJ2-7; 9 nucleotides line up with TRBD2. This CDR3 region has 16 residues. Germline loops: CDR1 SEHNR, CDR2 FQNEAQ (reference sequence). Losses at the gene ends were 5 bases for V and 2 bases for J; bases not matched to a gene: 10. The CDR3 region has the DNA TGTGCCAGCAGCGACTTCTCTAGCGGGACTCCCTACGAGCAGTACTTC. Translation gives CASSDFSSGTPYEQYF.

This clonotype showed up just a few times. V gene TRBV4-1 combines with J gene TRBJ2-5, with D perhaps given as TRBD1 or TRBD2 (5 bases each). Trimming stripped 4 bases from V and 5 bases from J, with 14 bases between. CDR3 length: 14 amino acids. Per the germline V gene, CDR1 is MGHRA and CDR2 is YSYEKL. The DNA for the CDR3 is TGCGCCAGCAGCCGAGGGGTAGGGCTGGAGACCCAGTACTTC. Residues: CASSRGVGLETQYF.

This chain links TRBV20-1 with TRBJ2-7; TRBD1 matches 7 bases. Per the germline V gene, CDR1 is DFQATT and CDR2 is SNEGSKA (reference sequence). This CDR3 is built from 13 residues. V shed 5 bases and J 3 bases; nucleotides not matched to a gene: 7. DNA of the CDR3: TGCAGTGCTGTGCATGACAGGGTCTACGAGCAGTACTTC. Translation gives CSAVHDRVYEQYF.

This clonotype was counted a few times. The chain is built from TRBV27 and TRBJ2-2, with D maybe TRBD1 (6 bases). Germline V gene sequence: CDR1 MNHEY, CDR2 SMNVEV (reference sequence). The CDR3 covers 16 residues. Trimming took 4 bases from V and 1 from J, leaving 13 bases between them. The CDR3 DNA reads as TGTGCCAGCAGTTACAGGACAGCGATGAACACCGGGGAGCTGTTTTTT. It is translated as CASSYRTAMNTGELFF.

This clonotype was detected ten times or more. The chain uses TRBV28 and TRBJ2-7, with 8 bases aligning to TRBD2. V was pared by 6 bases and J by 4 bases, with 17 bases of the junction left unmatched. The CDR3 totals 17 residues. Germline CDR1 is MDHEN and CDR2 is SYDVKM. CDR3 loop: CASSQPSSGHAVYEQYF. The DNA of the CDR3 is TGTGCCAGCAGCCAACCTTCTAGCGGGCACGCTGTTTACGAGCAGTACTTC.

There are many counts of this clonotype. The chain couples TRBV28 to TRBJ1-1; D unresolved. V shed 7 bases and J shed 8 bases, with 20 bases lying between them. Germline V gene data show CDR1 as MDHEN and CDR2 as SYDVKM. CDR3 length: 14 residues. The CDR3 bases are TGTGCCAGCAACTTTCTGGCCGCCTTGGGAGAAGCTTTCTTT. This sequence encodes CASNFLAALGEAFF.

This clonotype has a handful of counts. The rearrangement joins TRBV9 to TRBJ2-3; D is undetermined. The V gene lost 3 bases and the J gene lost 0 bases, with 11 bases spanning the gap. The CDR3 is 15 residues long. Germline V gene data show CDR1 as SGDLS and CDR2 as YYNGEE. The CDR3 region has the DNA TGTGCCAGCAGCGATGACTGGGCCAGCACAGATACGCAGTATTTT. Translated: CASSDDWASTDTQYF.

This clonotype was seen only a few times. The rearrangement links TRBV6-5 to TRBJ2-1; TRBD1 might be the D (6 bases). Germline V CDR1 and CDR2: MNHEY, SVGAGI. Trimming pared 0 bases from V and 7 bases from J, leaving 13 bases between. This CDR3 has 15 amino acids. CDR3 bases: TGTGCCAGCAGTTACTCGAAGGGGGTTTGGAATGAGCAGTTCTTC. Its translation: CASSYSKGVWNEQFF.

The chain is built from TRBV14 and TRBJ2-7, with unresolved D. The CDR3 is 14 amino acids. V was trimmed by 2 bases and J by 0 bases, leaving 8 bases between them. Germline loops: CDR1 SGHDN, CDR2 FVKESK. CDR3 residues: CASSQRRSSYEQYF. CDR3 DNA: TGTGCCAGCAGCCAAAGGCGTAGCTCCTACGAGCAGTACTTC. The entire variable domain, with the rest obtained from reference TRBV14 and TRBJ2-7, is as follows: EAGVTQFPSHSVIEKGQTVTLRCDPISGHDNLYWYRRVMGKEIKFLLHFVKESKQDESGMPNNRFLAERTGGTYSTLKVQPAELEDSGVYFCASSQRRSSYEQYFGPGTRLTVT.

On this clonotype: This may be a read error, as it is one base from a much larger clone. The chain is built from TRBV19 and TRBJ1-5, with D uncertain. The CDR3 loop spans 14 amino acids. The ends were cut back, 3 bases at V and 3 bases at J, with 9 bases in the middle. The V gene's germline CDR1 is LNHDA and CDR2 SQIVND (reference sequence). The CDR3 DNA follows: TGTGCCAGTAGTATTACAGCCTTCAATCAGCCCCAGCATTTT. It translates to CASSITAFNQPQHF.

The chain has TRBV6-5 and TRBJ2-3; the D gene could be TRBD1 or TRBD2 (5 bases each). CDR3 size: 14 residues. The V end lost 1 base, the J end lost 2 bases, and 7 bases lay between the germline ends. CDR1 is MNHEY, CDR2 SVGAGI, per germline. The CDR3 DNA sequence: TGTGCCAGCAGTTACTTGGGGACCACAGATACGCAGTATTTT. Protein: CASSYLGTTDTQYF.

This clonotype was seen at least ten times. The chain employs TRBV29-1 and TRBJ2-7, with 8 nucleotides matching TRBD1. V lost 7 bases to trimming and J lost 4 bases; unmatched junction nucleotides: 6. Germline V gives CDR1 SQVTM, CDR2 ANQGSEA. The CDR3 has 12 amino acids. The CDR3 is CSALQGGYEQYF. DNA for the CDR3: TGCAGCGCCTTACAGGGGGGATACGAGCAGTACTTC.

In DNA, the CDR3 is TGCGCCAGCAGCTCAAAGCGGGATTTATGGGAGACCCAGTACTTC. It codes for CASSSKRDLWETQYF. This rearrangement joins TRBV5-1 to TRBJ2-5; TRBD2 agrees at 7 bases. Germline V gives CDR1 SGHRS, CDR2 YFSETQ. The CDR3 runs 15 residues. Trimming removed 3 bases from V and 5 bases from J; junction bases left unmatched: 10. Using reference TRBV5-1 and TRBJ2-5 for the parts outside the CDR3, the full variable domain is KAGVTQTPRYLIKTRGQQVTLSCSPISGHRSVSWYQQTPGQGLQFLFEYFSETQRNKGNFPGRFSGRQFSNSRSEMNVSTLELGDSALYLCASSSKRDLWETQYFGPGTRLLVL.

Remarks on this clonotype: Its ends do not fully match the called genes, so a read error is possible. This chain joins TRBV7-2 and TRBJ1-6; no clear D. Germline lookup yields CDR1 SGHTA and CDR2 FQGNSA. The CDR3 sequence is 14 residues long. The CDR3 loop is CASSLVPPGSHLHF. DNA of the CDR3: TGTGCCAGCAGCTTAGTTCCCCCCGGTTCACACCTCCACTTT. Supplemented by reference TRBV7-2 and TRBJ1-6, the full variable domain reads GAGVSQSPSNKVTEKGKDVELRCDPISGHTALYWYRQSLGQGLEFLIYFQGNSAPDKSGLPSDRFSAERTGGSVSTLTIQRTQQEDSAVYLCASSLVPPGSHLHFGNGTRLTVT.

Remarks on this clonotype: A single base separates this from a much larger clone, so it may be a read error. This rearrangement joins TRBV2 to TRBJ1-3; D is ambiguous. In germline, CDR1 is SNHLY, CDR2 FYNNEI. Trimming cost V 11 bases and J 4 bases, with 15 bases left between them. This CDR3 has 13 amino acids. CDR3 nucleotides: TGTGCCTGCATCGGCCAGTCGGGAAACACCATATATTTT. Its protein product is CACIGQSGNTIYF.

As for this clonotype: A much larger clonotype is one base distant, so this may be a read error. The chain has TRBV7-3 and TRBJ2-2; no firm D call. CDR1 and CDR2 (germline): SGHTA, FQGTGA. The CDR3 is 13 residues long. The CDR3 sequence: CASNLSGGLELFF. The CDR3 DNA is TGTGCCAGCAACTTATCAGGCGGCCTGGAGCTGTTTTTT.

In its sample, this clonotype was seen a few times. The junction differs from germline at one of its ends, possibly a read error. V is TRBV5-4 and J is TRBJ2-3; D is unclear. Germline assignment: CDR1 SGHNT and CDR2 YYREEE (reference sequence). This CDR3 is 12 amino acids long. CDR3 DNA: TGTGTCAGCAGCCCGAGGACAGATACGCAGTATTTT. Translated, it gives CVSSPRTDTQYF.